This T cell receptor (beta chain) originates from a study of T cell responses to AZD1222 COVID-19 vaccine. Germline lookup yields CDR1 LGHDT and CDR2 YNNKEL (reference sequence). V was pared by 0 bases and J by 4 bases, with 10 bases between. This CDR3 contains 15 residues. The table came from immunoSEQ multiplex PCR; TCRdb's copy has only in-frame clones and leaves some out. The data contain 140,000 or so clones, around 84% of them singletons. Study outcomes and limitations: Spike as a whole was targeted by vaccine-associated CD4 TCRs, dominant at 160-218 and 743-854. Donors, mostly white British, included more females; clonal diversity was possibly underestimated.

For this clone: What it binds is unknown.

The V and J genes are TRBV3-1 (or the pseudogene TRBV3-2) and TRBJ1-5; D is possibly TRBD1 (6 bases). This receptor was taken from an adult who received the AZD1222 COVID-19 vaccine. The starting material was peripheral blood, obtained 28 days after the second AZD1222 dose. CDR3 bases: TGTGCCAGCAGCCAAGATGGAGGGGGGAATCAGCCCCAGCATTTT. It is translated as CASSQDGGGNQPQHF.